This T cell receptor beta chain emerged from a study of blood T cells in healthy people across ages. Note on this clonotype: Antigen specificity is unknown.

It was with a sample-barcoded 5' primer and a J-beta primer mix that a second PCR of roughly 7 to 11 cycles was run. A template-switch adaptor that had 12 random nucleotides put a tag on each cDNA molecule. A single record per CDR3 protein comes from TCRdb applying MiXCR to the 5' RACE reads. The sample yields approximately 820,000 distinct CDR3 sequences, roughly 44% seen once. The authors isolated at least 6 million PBMCs per sample. Study outcomes and limitations: Donors of long life had a larger count of naive CD4+ cells and greater diversity than aged donors. A strong correlation was seen between TCR beta diversity and naive T cell percentage.

V lost 7 bases to trimming and J lost 10 bases, with 20 bases between them. The germline gives CDR1 LNHDA, CDR2 SQIVND (reference sequence). CDR3 length equals 14 residues. The source material was blood. This receptor was obtained from a man aged 55 to 70 in good health. The chain uses TRBV19 and TRBJ2-1; D may match TRBD1 or TRBD2 (5 bases each). This chain's CDR3 is CASNGAEYVGEQFF. The CDR3 DNA reads TGTGCCAGTAACGGGGCCGAATATGTGGGCGAGCAGTTCTTC.